This TCR beta chain is drawn from a study of T cell responses to AZD1222 COVID-19 vaccine. Study observations and caveats: Spike-specific TCR breadth and depth grew following two AZD1222 doses. The CD4 TCRs associated with vaccination extended across spike and predominated at 160-218 and 743-854. Donors in the cohort were predominantly white British and more often female, and clonal diversity was possibly underestimated. The peak T cell response came first, and repertoires were sampled only after it.

As to this clone: Its antigen is undetermined.

The junction had 6 bases not matched to a gene; V was cut back by 2 bases and J by 5 bases. Germline V CDR1 and CDR2: SGDLS, YYNGEE. The CDR3 consists of 17 residues. Libraries were prepared by immunoSEQ multiplex PCR; TCRdb keeps only in-frame clonotypes and omits some of them. This sample has about 120,000 clones; 70% to 90% occur once, and the top ten carry roughly 9.1%. The chain has TRBV9 and TRBJ2-2, with 13 bases matching TRBD2. Source: peripheral blood, taken on day 0 of AZD1222 vaccination. This clonotype was obtained from an adult in good health. CDR3 region: CASSVSGLAGYTGELFF. The CDR3 DNA reads as TGTGCCAGCAGCGTCTCGGGACTAGCGGGGTATACCGGGGAGCTGTTTTTT.